These T cell receptor beta chains were read from a single sample in a study of blood T cell repertoires in COVID-19. Some clones are missing from TCRdb's copy, which holds only in-frame ones; the method was immunoSEQ multiplex PCR. The data hold 250,000 to 400,000 clones, with 70% to 90% observed a single time. Sequenced input: PBMCs or T cells enriched from blood (not recorded which). The receptor set was obtained from a woman aged 30 to 39 who had recovered from COVID-19. Both conserved end residues are part of each CDR3. The D gene is left open where the match is weak. Not all rows give a size; the values are once, few, many and, for expanded clones, a class.

CDR3	DNA	J	V	D	size
CASRGLGGPNTEAFF	TGTGCCAGCAGGGGATTGGGGGGGCCGAACACTGAAGCTTTCTTT	TRBJ1-1	TRBV6-5	NA	few
CSAAYGYTF	TGCAGTGCGGCATATGGCTACACCTTC	TRBJ1-2	TRBV20-1	NA	few
CASSSPTGTEAFF	TGTGCCAGCAGTTCCCCCACGGGCACTGAAGCTTTCTTT	TRBJ1-1	TRBV6-5	NA	few
CASSVVPGRKGYTF	TGTGCCAGCAGCGTAGTCCCAGGGAGGAAGGGCTACACCTTC	TRBJ1-2	TRBV9	NA	NA
CATSDDRFSGNTIYF	TGTGCCACCAGCGATGACAGATTTTCTGGAAACACCATATATTTT	TRBJ1-3	TRBV24-1	NA	NA
CASSQVVSSGNTIYF	TGTGCCAGCAGCCAAGTCGTGTCCTCTGGAAACACCATATATTTT	TRBJ1-3	TRBV3-1/TRBV3-2	NA	NA
CASSWTVRNEKLFF	TGTGCCAGCAGCTGGACAGTGAGAAATGAAAAACTGTTTTTT	TRBJ1-4	TRBV7-3	NA	once
CASSESLYGYTF	TGCGCCAGCAGTGAGTCCTTGTATGGCTACACCTTC	TRBJ1-2	TRBV10-2	NA	NA
CASSEGVLNEQYF	TGTGCCAGCAGTGAAGGAGTCCTTAACGAGCAGTACTTC	TRBJ2-7	TRBV6-1	NA	NA
CASSSGMGTEAFF	TGTGCCAGCAGCTCCGGGATGGGCACTGAAGCTTTCTTT	TRBJ1-1	TRBV7-6	NA	NA
CARTRQGSPGELFF	TGTGCCAGGACGCGACAGGGATCCCCCGGGGAGCTGTTTTTT	TRBJ2-2	TRBV2	TRBD1	once
CASTRKGDRLLEAFF	TGTGCCAGCACCCGTAAGGGGGACAGGCTTCTTGAAGCTTTCTTT	TRBJ1-1	TRBV5-5	TRBD1	NA
CAIRGAQIGTEAFF	TGTGCCATCAGGGGGGCACAAATCGGCACTGAAGCTTTCTTT	TRBJ1-1	TRBV10-3	NA	NA
CASSEFRGTGHGYTF	TGTGCCAGCAGTGAATTTCGGGGGACAGGGCACGGCTACACCTTC	TRBJ1-2	TRBV6-1	TRBD1	once
CASKGDRIGPSSYNEQFF	TGTGCCAGCAAAGGGGACAGGATTGGGCCCAGCTCCTACAATGAGCAGTTCTTC	TRBJ2-1	TRBV2	TRBD1	NA
CASSVVARAGDGYTF	TGTGCCAGCAGCGTAGTTGCCCGGGCGGGTGATGGCTACACCTTC	TRBJ1-2	TRBV9	NA	NA
CASSLDRANEKLFF	TGCGCCAGCAGCTTGGACAGGGCTAATGAAAAACTGTTTTTT	TRBJ1-4	TRBV5-1	NA	NA
CASSLAGTGDGGYTF	TGCGCCAGCAGCCTCGCCGGGACAGGGGACGGTGGCTACACCTTC	TRBJ1-2	TRBV5-1	TRBD1	few
CASSDPIRGFIAGDTIYF	TGTGCCAGCAGCGATCCGATCCGGGGTTTCATTGCGGGTGACACCATATATTTT	TRBJ1-3	TRBV7-2	NA	NA
CSVGQDGYTF	TGCAGCGTTGGACAAGATGGCTACACCTTC	TRBJ1-2	TRBV29-1	NA	NA